The table lists the clone carrying this T cell receptor beta chain with many counts. The V and J ends lost 4 bases and 7 bases respectively, with 18 bases between them. Germline V gives CDR1 LGHDT, CDR2 YNNKEL (reference sequence). The CDR3 consists of 15 residues. The sample comes from a study of regulatory T cells in long-lasting Graves disease. The sample's time point: newly diagnosed GD, antithyroid drugs for less than 3 months. There was RNA extracted from PBMCs, and the TCR library was made from it. The TCR beta library used iRepertoire HTBI primers with Arm-PCR amplification of CDR3. TCRdb recomputed calls from the multiplex PCR reads with MiXCR, one row per CDR3 protein. The table has around 500,000 distinct CDR3 sequences, 13% seen once. The data were also submitted as part of a second study, on T cells in Graves' hyperthyroidism and ophthalmopathy.

The gene calls are TRBV3-1 and TRBJ2-3; D remains unclear. This receptor was identified in a man aged 30 to 39 with Graves disease. This sample comprised peripheral blood mononuclear cells (PBMCs), obtained at new diagnosis, from a patient treated with antithyroid drugs. CDR3 residues: CASSPGPFGTYTQYF. In DNA, the CDR3 is TGTGCCAGCAGCCCAGGTCCATTCGGCACTTATACGCAGTATTTT.